This T cell receptor beta chain was captured by sequencing in a study of blood T cells in healthy people across ages. Study-level findings and limits: Older age coincided with a roughly linear decline in TCR beta diversity per million T cells. Donor CMV infection status was unknown, possibly confounding age-related changes in expanded clonotypes.

The second PCR ran roughly 7 to 12 cycles with a sample-barcoded 5' primer and J-beta primers. A tag from a template-switch adaptor with 12 random nucleotides marked each cDNA molecule. TCRdb reprocessed the 5' RACE reads via MiXCR and lists one record per CDR3 protein. The data contain under 1,000,000 distinct CDR3 sequences, 35% to 50% of them singletons. Only a few counts were recorded for this clonotype. What it recognizes is unknown. The V gene's germline CDR1 is LGHDT and CDR2 YNNKEL (reference sequence). V gave up 2 bases and J gave up 9 bases; unmatched junction bases: 2. CDR3 length: 13 amino acids.

The source of this sequence is an elderly man in good health. V gene TRBV3-1 combines with J gene TRBJ2-1; 9 positions match TRBD2. The sample taken for sequencing was blood. CDR3 bases: TGTGCCAGCAGCCAATTTAGCGGGAGTGAGCAGTTCTTC. Translation gives CASSQFSGSEQFF.